Listed below are T cell receptor beta chains from one sample, sequenced in a study of cytomegalovirus exposure and HLA in healthy donors. TCRdb's table, derived via immunoSEQ multiplex PCR, lists solely in-frame clones and lacks some. The table has about 160,000 clones, over 80% seen once. What was sequenced was PBMCs. Receptor source: a boy younger than 10 in good health and CMV-seronegative. The CDR3 runs from the conserved cysteine through the conserved F or W. The D gene is left open where the match is weak. Size values are once, few and many counts, or a class for expanded clones, and some rows have none.

V gene,clone size,D gene,J gene,CDR3 DNA,CDR3 protein
TRBV19,once,.,TRBJ2-1,TGCGCCAGTAGTCCGGACAATGAGCAGTTCTTC,CASSPDNEQFF
TRBV13,.,TRBD2,TRBJ2-1,TGTGCCAGCAGCTTAATCACTAGCGGGAGGTTAGAGCAGTTCTTC,CASSLITSGRLEQFF
TRBV29-1,.,.,TRBJ1-1,TGCAGCGTTGATTTTGGAGACACTGAAGCTTTCTTT,CSVDFGDTEAFF
TRBV2,once,.,TRBJ2-3,TGTGCCAGCAGTCCCCGAGAATGGGCGGGACCCCTCGATACGCAGTATTTT,CASSPREWAGPLDTQYF
TRBV6-1,once,.,TRBJ2-4,TGTGCCAGCAGTGAAAGAAGGGGCGGGATCAAAAACATTCAGTACTTC,CASSERRGGIKNIQYF
TRBV6-1,.,TRBD1,TRBJ1-5,TGTGCCAGCAGCGGGACAGGGAATCAGCCCCAGCATTTT,CASSGTGNQPQHF
TRBV7-2,.,.,TRBJ1-6,TGTGCCAGCAGCCCCGGACTTTATAATTCACCCCTCCACTTT,CASSPGLYNSPLHF
TRBV7-6,.,.,TRBJ2-1,TGTGCCAGCAGCTTAGGTACAGGAAACCCATACAATGAGCAGTTCTTC,CASSLGTGNPYNEQFF
TRBV5-1,.,TRBD1,TRBJ1-1,TGCGCCAGCAGCGGAAACAGGGGAGAAGCTTTCTTT,CASSGNRGEAFF
TRBV7-9,.,TRBD1,TRBJ1-4,TGTGCCAGCAGCTTTCCTAGACAGGGAGATAATGAAAAACTGTTTTTT,CASSFPRQGDNEKLFF
TRBV4-1,.,TRBD1,TRBJ1-2,TGCGCCAGCAGCCCCGGGACAGGGGGCTTTTGGGGCTACACCTTC,CASSPGTGGFWGYTF
TRBV11-1,.,TRBD2,TRBJ2-3,TGTGCCAGCAGCCCGGGACTAGCGGGAGGATTAGATACGCAGTATTTT,CASSPGLAGGLDTQYF
TRBV2,.,.,TRBJ1-2,TGTGCCAGCAGCGAGACCGACTCAAACCTTAACTATGGCTACACCTTC,CASSETDSNLNYGYTF
TRBV30,few,.,TRBJ1-2,TGTGCCTGGAGTGTACGGCCCGGAGGTGGTATAGGTGGCTACACCTTC,CAWSVRPGGGIGGYTF
TRBV2,.,.,TRBJ1-2,TGTGCCAGCAGTGGACCCGGACAGTTTGGCCCTCTCGGCTACACCTTC,CASSGPGQFGPLGYTF
TRBV7-6,.,TRBD2,TRBJ2-1,TGTGCCAGCAGCACCCCCAAATTGGGGCGGGAGGTGAACAATGAGCAGTTCTTC,CASSTPKLGREVNNEQFF
TRBV9,.,TRBD1,TRBJ1-4,TGTGCCAGCAGCGTCGCAGGGGGCGCGGTGGGCGAAAAACTGTTTTTT,CASSVAGGAVGEKLFF
TRBV21-1,.,.,TRBJ1-2,TGTGCCACCGAGAAAGACAGGGACGGCTACACCTTC,CATEKDRDGYTF
TRBV5-5,.,.,TRBJ2-1,TGTGCCAGCAGCTTGGTGGGCTTTCGGAATGAGCAGTTCTTC,CASSLVGFRNEQFF
TRBV7-6,.,.,TRBJ2-7,TGTGCCAGCAGCCGGAATGTCGCGGCCTACGAGCAGTACTTC,CASSRNVAAYEQYF
TRBV5-1,.,TRBD2,TRBJ2-1,TGCGCCAGCAGCTTGGTAGGGGGACTAGCGGGGATCGATGAGCAGTTCTTC,CASSLVGGLAGIDEQFF
TRBV7-2,once,TRBD2,TRBJ2-5,TGTGCCAGCAGCTTATGGGTCCGACTAGCCAGTGAGGGAGAGACCCAGTACTTC,CASSLWVRLASEGETQYF
TRBV19,.,.,TRBJ1-6,TGTGCCAGTAGTGGGAAGAGGGGCAGGGACATTTTAAATTCACCCCTCCACTTT,CASSGKRGRDILNSPLHF
TRBV10-1,.,.,TRBJ2-2,TGCGCCAGCAGTGAGTCGTCAGGCGGGGAGCTGTTTTTT,CASSESSGGELFF
TRBV5-1,.,.,TRBJ1-1,TGCGCCAGCAGCTTGGAGGGTACAGGCTTGGGCACTGAAGCTTTCTTT,CASSLEGTGLGTEAFF
TRBV11-2,.,TRBD1,TRBJ2-5,TGTGCCAGCAGTCAGCCTGGGACAGTCCAAGAGACCCAGTACTTC,CASSQPGTVQETQYF
TRBV5-8,.,.,TRBJ2-1,TGTGCCAGCTCCCTACGGCAACAGCCAAACAATGAGCAGTTCTTC,CASSLRQQPNNEQFF
TRBV19,few,.,TRBJ2-1,TGTGCCAGTAGAGCACCGGCGGGGAATGAGCAGTTCTTC,CASRAPAGNEQFF
TRBV4-1,.,TRBD1,TRBJ1-4,TGCGCCAGCAGCCAAGTTGGACAGGCGGCAACTAATGGAAAACTGTTTTTT,CASSQVGQAATNGKLFF
TRBV19,.,.,TRBJ1-5,TGTGCCAGTAGTTGGGAACCGGGGGGTAGGCAGCCCCAGCATTTT,CASSWEPGGRQPQHF
TRBV5-5,.,.,TRBJ1-5,TGTGCCAGCAGCCTCAACCCCGGGGATACGCCCCAGCATTTT,CASSLNPGDTPQHF
TRBV6-5,.,TRBD2,TRBJ2-3,TGTGCCAGCAGATTACTAGCGGGGAGGGATACGCAGTATTTT,CASRLLAGRDTQYF
TRBV30,.,.,TRBJ2-7,TGTGCCTGGAGTAGGGTAAGGGGGAGCTCCTACGAGCAGTACTTC,CAWSRVRGSSYEQYF
TRBV6-1,.,TRBD2,TRBJ2-1,TGTGCCAGCAGTGAAGCTAGCGGGGGGGCCAATGAGCAGTTCTTC,CASSEASGGANEQFF
TRBV2,.,.,TRBJ1-1,TGTGCCAGCAGTAACTTGTATGAAGCTTTCTTT,CASSNLYEAFF
TRBV13,once,TRBD1,TRBJ1-2,TGTGCCAGCAGCTTAGAGGGGGACAGGGGCACTTACTATGGCTACACCTTC,CASSLEGDRGTYYGYTF
TRBV9,.,.,TRBJ2-2,TGTGCCAGCAGCGCAGACTATCCTAACACCGGGGAGCTGTTTTTT,CASSADYPNTGELFF
TRBV5-6,once,TRBD1,TRBJ2-3,TGTGCCAGCAGCTTACTTAATGGACAGGAGATCACAGATACGCAGTATTTT,CASSLLNGQEITDTQYF
TRBV29-1,.,TRBD1,TRBJ1-2,TGCAGCGTTATCGGGACAGACTATGGCTACACCTTC,CSVIGTDYGYTF
TRBV21-1,few,.,TRBJ1-1,TGTGCCAGCAGCAAAATCGGACAGGGGAGGGGGAGGGGGACTGAAGCTTTCTTT,CASSKIGQGRGRGTEAFF
TRBV11-2,.,TRBD1,TRBJ1-1,TGTGCCAGCAGCCCCCTCCAGGGGACAGGGGACACTGAAGCTTTCTTT,CASSPLQGTGDTEAFF
TRBV5-1,.,.,TRBJ1-5,TGCGCCAGCAGCTTTGCAGGGGACCTCAATCAGCCCCAGCATTTT,CASSFAGDLNQPQHF
TRBV4-1,.,.,TRBJ1-1,TGCGCCAGCAGCCCCTCCCAGCGGGGGCCTATTGGTGAAGCTTTCTTT,CASSPSQRGPIGEAFF
TRBV4-3,.,.,TRBJ2-2,TGCGCCAGCAGCCACGCACTCCGCACCGGGGAGCTGTTTTTT,CASSHALRTGELFF
TRBV7-2,.,.,TRBJ1-3,TGTGCCAGCAGCTTAGATTCAGGATCTGGAAACACCATATATTTT,CASSLDSGSGNTIYF
TRBV19,.,TRBD2,TRBJ2-2,TGTGCCAGTAGTACTAGCGGGGTCCCCGGGGAGCTGTTTTTT,CASSTSGVPGELFF
TRBV5-1,.,.,TRBJ1-1,TGCGCCAGCAGCTTGGTACGGGGGAGGGGGACTGAAGCTTTCTTT,CASSLVRGRGTEAFF
TRBV2,.,TRBD1,TRBJ1-2,TGTGCCAGCAGTGCCGGGACAGGGCGCCATGGCTACACCTTC,CASSAGTGRHGYTF
TRBV27,.,TRBD1,TRBJ1-1,TGTGCCAGCAGTCCTTGGACAGGGGGGAAGGGTGAAGCTTTCTTT,CASSPWTGGKGEAFF
TRBV7-2,.,TRBD2,TRBJ2-1,TGTGCCAGCAGCCTAAGGGGAGGGTTTGAGCAGTTCTTC,CASSLRGGFEQFF
TRBV28,.,TRBD1,TRBJ1-2,TGTGCCAGCACAGGGACAGGGGAGGGCTACACCTTC,CASTGTGEGYTF
TRBV2,.,TRBD1,TRBJ2-5,TGTGCCAGCAGCGGGACAGGGGGCAAAGAGCAGTACTTC,CASSGTGGKEQYF
TRBV10-3,.,.,TRBJ1-2,TGTGCCATCAGTGAGTCGAGCGGAGGGTCGAACTATGGCTACACCTTC,CAISESSGGSNYGYTF